This TCR beta chain appears in the sequencing data of a study of blood T cell repertoires in COVID-19. Study background: Specimens from acute and convalescent COVID-19 originated in the United States, Italy and Spain. PBMCs, B-cell-depleted T cells, or T cells provided the cDNA or gDNA that made up the material.

Seattle researchers signed up patients amid active infection and tracked them longitudinally. The CDR3 contains 12 residues. Germline CDR1 and CDR2: MDHEN and SYDVKM. The V end lost 2 bases, the J end lost 4 bases, and 5 bases lay between the germline ends. In the authors' workflow: From reference gene primer amplification, estimates of nucleated cell counts were derived. Generated by immunoSEQ multiplex PCR, the TCRdb table keeps only in-frame clones and is missing some. V and J calls and clone size are copied from that table; D and trimming were computed from the DNA. The repertoire consists of approximately 330,000 clones, with 87% occurring once and the leading ten covering just over 9.5%. This clone has a handful of counts.

V usage is TRBV28 and J usage is TRBJ1-2; D is unclear. The receptor's source is a man aged 30 to 45 with COVID-19, enrolled during active disease. What was sequenced was peripheral blood. The CDR3 coding sequence is TGTGCCAGCAGTTTACAGTTCTATGGCTACACCTTC. It encodes CASSLQFYGYTF.